These 21 T cell receptor beta chains were sequenced from one sample in a study of T-cell memory formation after mild COVID-19. Each CDR3 protein gets one entry after TCRdb re-called the 5' RACE reads with MiXCR. The sample consists of 70,000 to 100,000 distinct CDR3 sequences, 10% to 15% of them appearing once. Material for sequencing was PBMCs or a T cell subset sorted from them (not recorded which). These receptors were collected from an adult woman who had mild COVID-19 (a few samples of this study predate the infection). Cell type and time point are not known.

The rearrangement uses TRBV15 and TRBJ2-1; D is perhaps TRBD1 (5 bases). Germline lookup yields CDR1 LNHNV and CDR2 YYDKDF (reference sequence). The CDR3 is 15 residues long. Trimming took off 5 bases at V and 0 bases at J, with 11 bases between the two ends. The CDR3 protein is CATSHGASSYNEQFF. DNA for the CDR3: TGTGCCACCAGCCATGGGGCCAGCTCCTACAATGAGCAGTTCTTC.

The rearrangement uses TRBV10-2 and TRBJ2-7; no firm D call. The CDR3 spans 11 residues. CDR1 and CDR2 from the germline V gene are WSHSY and SAAADI. Deletions cut 5 bases from V and 3 bases from J, with 5 bases between. The chain's CDR3 is CASSPNYEQYF. Written as DNA, the CDR3 is TGCGCCAGCAGTCCTAACTACGAGCAGTACTTC.

This clonotype was observed a few times. CDR3 amino acids: CASSLGPPGAGGLNEQFF. The CDR3 DNA is TGTGCCAGCAGCTTAGGTCCCCCCGGGGCGGGGGGCCTTAATGAGCAGTTCTTC. The gene calls are TRBV11-2 and TRBJ2-1, with TRBD2 matching over 8 bases. This CDR3 is built from 18 residues. Germline assignment: CDR1 SGHAT and CDR2 FQNNGV. The V and J ends lost 1 base and 7 bases, in that order; junction bases with no gene match: 15.

The rearrangement joins TRBV7-8 to TRBJ2-3, with 10 positions matching TRBD1. V gave up 2 bases and J gave up 4 bases; unmatched junction bases: 3. Germline V gene sequence: CDR1 SGHVS, CDR2 FQNEAQ. The CDR3 consists of 15 residues. CDR3 bases: TGTGCCAGCAGCTTAAGGGACAGGGGATCAGATACGCAGTATTTT. It specifies CASSLRDRGSDTQYF.

This clonotype was observed a handful of times. The chain uses TRBV6-5 and TRBJ1-1, with D tentatively TRBD1 (5 bases). Germline V lookup: CDR1 MNHEY, CDR2 SVGAGI. Trimming pared 4 bases from V and 5 bases from J, leaving 11 bases between. The CDR3 has 13 amino acids. CDR3: CASSSTALTEAFF. The CDR3 DNA sequence: TGTGCCAGCAGTTCGACAGCCTTAACTGAAGCTTTCTTT.

In its sample, this clonotype was seen a few times. This rearrangement joins TRBV4-1 to TRBJ2-1; unclear D gene. Germline-derived CDR1 and CDR2 are MGHRA and YSYEKL. The CDR3 is 13 amino acids. Trimming took off 0 bases at V and 10 bases at J, with 10 bases between the two ends. This CDR3 is CASSQDAAVEQFF. In DNA, the CDR3 is TGCGCCAGCAGCCAAGACGCGGCCGTAGAGCAGTTCTTC.

The chain has TRBV12-3 or TRBV12-4 and TRBJ2-1; TRBD2 might be the D (6 bases). This CDR3 region has 15 residues. V dropped 1 base and J dropped 0 bases, with 7 bases sitting between them. CDR3 bases: TGTGCCAGCAGTTTAGTAGCGGCCTCCTACAATGAGCAGTTCTTC. This encodes CASSLVAASYNEQFF.

The sample holds a few counts of this clonotype. The chain couples TRBV29-1 to TRBJ1-1; TRBD1 matches at 8 bases. The CDR3 totals 13 residues. The V segment lost 6 bases and the J segment 4 bases; nucleotides outside the gene matches: 7. Germline CDR1 reads SQVTM; CDR2 reads ANQGSEA. CDR3 loop: CSVDQGASTEAFF. In DNA form, the CDR3 reads TGCAGCGTCGACCAGGGGGCGAGCACTGAAGCTTTCTTT. The full variable domain, its missing parts supplied by reference TRBV29-1 and TRBJ1-1, is SAVISQKPSRDICQRGTSLTIQCQVDSQVTMMFWYRQQPGQSLTLIATANQGSEATYESGFVIDKFPISRPNLTFSTLTVSNMSPEDSSIYLCSVDQGASTEAFFGQGTRLTVV.

This clonotype was counted only a few times. The chain is built from TRBV20-1 and TRBJ2-3; a possible D gene is TRBD2 (6 bases). This CDR3 contains 13 residues. Germline CDR1 DFQATT, CDR2 SNEGSKA (reference sequence). The V end lost 5 bases, the J end lost 2 bases, and 11 bases lay between the germline ends. The CDR3 loop is CSARLVNTDTQYF. In DNA, the CDR3 is TGCAGTGCTCGACTAGTAAACACAGATACGCAGTATTTT.

At least ten counts were recorded for this clonotype. The V call is TRBV6-5, the J call TRBJ2-3, with D hard to call. Trimming stripped 4 bases from V and 8 bases from J, with 4 bases between. CDR1 is MNHEY, CDR2 SVGAGI, per germline. The CDR3 runs to 10 residues. CDR3 protein: CASSSTTQYF. The CDR3 DNA is TGTGCCAGCAGTTCTACTACGCAGTATTTT.

A few counts support this clonotype. This rearrangement joins TRBV7-9 to TRBJ2-7, with TRBD1 matching 8 bases. J lost 0 bases, V lost 5 bases, and 6 bases had no gene match. The CDR3 is made up of 15 amino acids. Germline V CDR1 and CDR2: SEHNR, FQNEAQ (reference sequence). The CDR3 loop reads CASSPKGTGSYEQYF. The DNA of the CDR3 is TGTGCCAGCAGCCCAAAAGGGACAGGCTCCTACGAGCAGTACTTC.

The V gene is TRBV5-1, the J gene TRBJ2-5; 8 bases match TRBD1. After removal of 0 bases from V and 3 bases from J, the junction contained 10 bases not matched to a gene. The germline V gene encodes CDR1 SGHRS and CDR2 YFSETQ. This CDR3 region has 17 residues. The CDR3 is CASSLAGRGLLKETQYF. DNA for the CDR3: TGCGCCAGCAGCTTGGCGGGCAGGGGGCTTCTAAAAGAGACCCAGTACTTC.

The chain joins TRBV20-1 to TRBJ1-5; D gene uncertain. Trimming removed 6 bases at V and 6 bases at J, with 21 bases between. CDR3 size: 15 residues. Germline V gene lookup returns CDR1 DFQATT and CDR2 SNEGSKA (reference sequence). The CDR3 protein is CSAYPIAGIGQPQHF. CDR3 sequence (DNA): TGCAGTGCCTACCCGATAGCGGGGATCGGTCAGCCCCAGCATTTT.

In this sample, this clonotype turned up a few times. The CDR3 here is CAWNPTGIPGELFF. CDR3 coding DNA: TGTGCCTGGAACCCAACAGGGATTCCCGGGGAGCTGTTTTTT. The V call is TRBV30, the J call TRBJ2-2; possible D gene TRBD1, 6 bases. V was cut by 4 bases and J by 6 bases, with 15 bases left in between. Germline V gene lookup returns CDR1 GTSNPN and CDR2 SVGIG (reference sequence). The CDR3 covers 14 residues.

The chain combines TRBV29-1 with TRBJ2-7; D is undetermined. CDR1 is SQVTM, CDR2 ANQGSEA, per germline. With 0 bases removed from V and 3 bases from J, the gap between germline ends came to 9 bases. The CDR3 contains 13 residues. This chain's CDR3 is CSVEEGHSYEQYF. CDR3 nucleotide sequence: TGCAGCGTTGAAGAGGGCCACAGCTACGAGCAGTACTTC.

This clonotype was seen only a few times. The genes are TRBV6-2 or TRBV6-3 and TRBJ2-5, with TRBD2 matching over 7 bases. This CDR3 spans 16 amino acids. The V segment lost 5 bases and the J segment 2 bases; nucleotides outside the gene matches: 11. The germline V gene encodes CDR1 MNHEY and CDR2 SVGEGT. The CDR3 DNA follows: TGTGCCAGCAGTCTAGGGGCTAGCGGACCACAAGAGACCCAGTACTTC. This translates into CASSLGASGPQETQYF.

CDR3 sequence reads: CASSEWPGTNQETQYF. CDR3 nucleotide sequence: TGTGCCAGCAGTGAATGGCCCGGGACAAACCAAGAGACCCAGTACTTC. V usage is TRBV2 and J usage is TRBJ2-5, with TRBD1 as a possible D gene (6 bases). Per the germline V gene, CDR1 is SNHLY and CDR2 is FYNNEI. Trimming cost V 2 bases and J 0 bases, with 13 bases left between them. This CDR3 is 16 amino acids long.

The rearrangement uses TRBV6-2 or TRBV6-3 and TRBJ2-7, with unresolved D. This CDR3 has 14 residues. V was shortened by 5 bases and J by 0 bases, with 11 bases between the two germline ends. Germline V gene lookup returns CDR1 MNHEY and CDR2 SVGEGT. CDR3 amino acids: CASSRLLTSYEQYF. CDR3 sequence (DNA): TGTGCCAGCAGTAGACTCCTCACCTCCTACGAGCAGTACTTC.

In its sample, this clonotype was seen a few times. CDR3 sequence reads: CATSRGRGVNQPQHF. DNA for the CDR3: TGTGCCACCAGCAGAGGGCGGGGGGTCAATCAGCCCCAGCATTTT. The chain combines TRBV15 with TRBJ1-5; tentative D call: TRBD1 (5 bases). CDR3 size: 15 residues. Between the trimmed V and J ends, which lost 1 base and 3 bases, there was a span of 10 bases. The germline CDR1 and CDR2 sequences are LNHNV and YYDKDF (reference sequence).

The chain recombines TRBV29-1 with TRBJ2-5; D is perhaps TRBD1 (5 bases). V gave up 5 bases and J gave up 3 bases, with 16 bases separating them. Germline loops: CDR1 SQVTM, CDR2 ANQGSEA. The CDR3 runs 14 residues. The CDR3 nucleotides are TGCAGCGTTAATTCAGGGTGGCGCAAAGAGACCCAGTACTTC. Translation gives CSVNSGWRKETQYF.

This clonotype was observed a few times. CDR3 protein: CSVSETYEQYF. CDR3 in DNA: TGCAGCGTGTCCGAAACCTACGAGCAGTACTTC. The chain recombines TRBV29-1 with TRBJ2-7; D is unresolved. Germline CDR1 SQVTM, CDR2 ANQGSEA. The V and J ends lost 6 bases and 2 bases respectively, with 8 bases between them. The CDR3 length is 11 residues.